The T cell receptor beta chain under discussion was sequenced for a study of cytomegalovirus exposure and HLA in healthy donors. Notes on the study in general: TCR beta V segments were, for the most part, productive about 90% or about 30% of the time in an earlier analysis. In a later analysis, TCR association rates varied by HLA locus: DRB1 most, HLA-C fewest. Sequences of the TCR beta chain were said to predict the HLA-A and HLA-B alleles of most subjects accurately.

60 Vbeta and 13 Jbeta primers were used in PCR. Sequencing was performed with immunoSEQ multiplex PCR; in TCRdb, only in-frame clones are kept and a portion is missing. The table lists about 200,000 clones, with about 0.74% in the top ten. CDR1 and CDR2 (germline): GTSNPN, SVGIG (reference sequence). V was pared by 3 bases and J by 0 bases, with 3 bases between. CDR3 length equals 12 residues. About this clone itself: No antigen is known for it.

The receptor was isolated from a boy aged 10-17 years in good health and CMV-seronegative. The material sequenced was PBMCs. This chain joins TRBV30 and TRBJ2-4; D ambiguous. Written as DNA, the CDR3 is TGTGCCTGGAGCCTAGCCAAAAACATTCAGTACTTC. It specifies CAWSLAKNIQYF. Full variable domain (remainder filled in from reference TRBV30 and TRBJ2-4): SQTIHQWPATLVQPVGSPLSLECTVEGTSNPNLYWYRQAAGRGLQLLFYSVGIGQISSEVPQNLSASRPQDRQFILSSKKLLLSDSGFYLCAWSLAKNIQYFGAGTRLSVL.